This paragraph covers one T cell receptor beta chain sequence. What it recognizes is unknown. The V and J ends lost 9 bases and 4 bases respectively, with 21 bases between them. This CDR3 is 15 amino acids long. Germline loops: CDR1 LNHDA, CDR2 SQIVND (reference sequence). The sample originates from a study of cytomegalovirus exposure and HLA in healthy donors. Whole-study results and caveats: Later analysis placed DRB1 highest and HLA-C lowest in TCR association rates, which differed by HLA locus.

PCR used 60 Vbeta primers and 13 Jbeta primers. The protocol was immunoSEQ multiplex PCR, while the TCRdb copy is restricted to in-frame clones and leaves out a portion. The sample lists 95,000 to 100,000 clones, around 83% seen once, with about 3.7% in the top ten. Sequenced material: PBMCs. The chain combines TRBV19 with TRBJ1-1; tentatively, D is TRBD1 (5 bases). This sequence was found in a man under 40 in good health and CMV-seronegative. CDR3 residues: CASGHLLGVGTEAFF. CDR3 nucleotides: TGTGCCAGCGGACATTTGTTAGGAGTGGGCACTGAAGCTTTCTTT.